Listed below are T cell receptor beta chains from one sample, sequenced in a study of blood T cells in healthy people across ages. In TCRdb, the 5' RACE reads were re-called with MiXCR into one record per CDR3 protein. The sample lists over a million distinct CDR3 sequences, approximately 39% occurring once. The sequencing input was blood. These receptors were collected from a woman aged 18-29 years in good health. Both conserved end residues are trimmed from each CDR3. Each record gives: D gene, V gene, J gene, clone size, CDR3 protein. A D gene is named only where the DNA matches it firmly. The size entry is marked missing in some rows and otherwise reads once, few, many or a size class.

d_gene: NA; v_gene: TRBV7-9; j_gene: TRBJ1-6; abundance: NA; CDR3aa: ASSSLRSGSSYNSPLH
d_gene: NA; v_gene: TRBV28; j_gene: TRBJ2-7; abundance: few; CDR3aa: ASSLQGRTNLNEQY
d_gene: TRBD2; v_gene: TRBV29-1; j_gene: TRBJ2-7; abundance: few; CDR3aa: SAVTSGGYEQY
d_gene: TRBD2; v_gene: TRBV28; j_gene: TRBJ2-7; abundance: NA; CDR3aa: ASSSGTSGRISGEQY
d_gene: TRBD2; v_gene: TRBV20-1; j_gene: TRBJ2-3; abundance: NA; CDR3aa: SASGGSFKDTQY
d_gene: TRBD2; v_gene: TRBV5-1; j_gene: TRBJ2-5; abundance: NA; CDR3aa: ASIKGTSEGETQY
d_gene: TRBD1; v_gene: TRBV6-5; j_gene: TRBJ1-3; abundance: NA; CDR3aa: ASRRTGLSQNTIY
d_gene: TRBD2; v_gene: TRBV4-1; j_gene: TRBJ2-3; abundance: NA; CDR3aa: ASSQGFFPTSGPSGADTQY
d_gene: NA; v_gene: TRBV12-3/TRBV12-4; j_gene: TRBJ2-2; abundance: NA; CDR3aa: ASSLTRTGELF
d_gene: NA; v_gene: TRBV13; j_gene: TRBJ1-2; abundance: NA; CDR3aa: TSSPQAGNYGYT
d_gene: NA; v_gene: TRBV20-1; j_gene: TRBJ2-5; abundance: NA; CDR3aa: SASTIETQY
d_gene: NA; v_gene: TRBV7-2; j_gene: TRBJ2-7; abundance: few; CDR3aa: ASSLLIPRQNYEQY